These T cell receptor beta chains were read from a single sample in a study of siplizumab effects on memory and regulatory T cells. The assay was immunoSEQ multiplex PCR, and TCRdb's table has in-frame clones only and misses some. The table records around 95,000 clones, approximately 92% of them present only once. Sequenced sample: CD4+ T cells sorted from blood. The receptors shown here come from a human donor in good health. Both conserved end residues are part of each CDR3. The D gene is left open where the match is weak. The size entry is marked missing in some rows and otherwise reads once, few, many or a size class.

>TRBJ2-2|.|TRBV4-3|.
CASSQDEGRLYTGELFF
TGCGCCAGCAGCCAAGATGAGGGGCGGCTCTACACCGGGGAGCTGTTTTTT
>TRBJ2-1|.|TRBV4-2|TRBD1
CASSRGQGGGNEQFF
TGTGCCAGCAGCCGCGGACAGGGGGGTGGTAATGAGCAGTTCTTC
>TRBJ1-4|few|TRBV5-6|.
CASSLVGPVPLYNEKLFF
TGTGCCAGCAGCTTGGTGGGACCGGTGCCCCTCTATAATGAAAAACTGTTTTTT
>TRBJ1-1|few|TRBV14|TRBD1
CASSQWTGGVNTEAFF
TGTGCCAGCAGCCAGTGGACAGGGGGAGTGAACACTGAAGCTTTCTTT
>TRBJ1-1|.|TRBV4-1|.
CASSQINADTEAFF
TGCGCCAGCAGCCAAATCAACGCGGACACTGAAGCTTTCTTT
>TRBJ2-5|.|TRBV9|.
CASSVGLGRGRETQYF
TGTGCCAGCAGCGTAGGGCTGGGGAGAGGGCGCGAGACCCAGTACTTC
>TRBJ1-4|.|TRBV7-9|.
CASSLEGREWEKLFF
TGTGCCAGCAGCTTAGAAGGCAGGGAATGGGAAAAACTGTTTTTT
>TRBJ1-2|.|TRBV28|.
CASSRGYGYTF
TGTGCCAGCAGCCGAGGTTATGGCTACACCTTC
>TRBJ1-1|.|TRBV9|.
CASSVVGPTEAFF
TGTGCCAGCAGCGTAGTAGGGCCGACTGAAGCTTTCTTT
>TRBJ1-2|.|TRBV19|.
CASSTVPWGTNWGYTF
TGTGCCAGTAGTACCGTCCCCTGGGGGACAAATTGGGGCTACACCTTC
>TRBJ1-3|few|TRBV23-1|.
CARLSGFNPGNTIYF
TGCGCCAGGCTATCGGGGTTTAATCCTGGAAACACCATATATTTT
>TRBJ2-5|.|TRBV6-1|.
CASSGWETQYF
TGTGCCAGCAGTGGATGGGAGACCCAGTACTTC
>TRBJ1-3|.|TRBV7-9|TRBD1
CASSAGQEQNTIYF
TGTGCCAGCAGCGCGGGACAGGAACAAAACACCATATATTTT
>TRBJ2-2|.|TRBV30|.
CAWSVIGGNTGELFF
TGTGCCTGGAGTGTCATAGGGGGGAACACCGGGGAGCTGTTTTTT
>TRBJ2-5|once|TRBV18|TRBD2
CASSPLTSGGASLETQYF
TGTGCCAGCTCACCGCTAACTAGCGGGGGGGCCTCCCTGGAGACCCAGTACTTC
>TRBJ1-4|.|TRBV2|TRBD1
CASRIDRGGNEKLFF
TGTGCCAGCAGAATAGACAGGGGCGGGAATGAAAAACTGTTTTTT
>TRBJ1-1|.|TRBV6-4|TRBD1
CASSPGQHANTEAFF
TGTGCCAGCAGTCCGGGACAGCACGCGAACACTGAAGCTTTCTTT
>TRBJ1-6|.|TRBV7-3|TRBD1
CASSSDRASPLHF
TGTGCCAGCAGCTCGGACAGGGCTTCACCCCTCCACTTT
>TRBJ2-7|.|TRBV28|TRBD2
CASSLAVAGGREQYF
TGTGCCAGCAGTTTGGCCGTAGCGGGGGGGCGCGAGCAGTACTTC
>TRBJ1-5|once|TRBV6-5|.
CASRDGGFDQPQHF
TGTGCCAGCAGGGATGGTGGCTTTGATCAGCCCCAGCATTTT
>TRBJ2-4|.|TRBV19|.
CASSIWRGIQYF
TGTGCCAGTAGTATCTGGCGGGGCATTCAGTACTTC
>TRBJ2-3|.|TRBV25-1|TRBD2
CASGGLAGGTDTQYF
TGTGCCAGCGGCGGCCTAGCGGGGGGCACAGATACGCAGTATTTT
>TRBJ2-5|once|TRBV5-6|.
CASSLAGETQYF
TGTGCCAGCAGCTTGGCAGGGGAGACCCAGTACTTC
>TRBJ2-7|.|TRBV9|TRBD2
CASSGGSGLAYEQYF
TGTGCCAGCAGCGGGGGTTCGGGACTAGCCTACGAGCAGTACTTC
>TRBJ1-1|.|TRBV7-3|.
CASSLPGNTEAFF
TGTGCCAGCAGCTTACCGGGGAACACTGAAGCTTTCTTT
>TRBJ2-3|.|TRBV6-7|.
CATPDYRTDTQYF
TGTGCCACCCCGGACTACCGCACAGATACGCAGTATTTT
>TRBJ2-7|once|TRBV11-2|.
CASSPQGGASSYEQYF
TGTGCCAGCAGCCCGCAGGGGGGGGCGAGCTCCTACGAGCAGTACTTC
>TRBJ2-3|.|TRBV10-3|.
CAMGRDTQYF
TGTGCCATGGGAAGGGATACGCAGTATTTT
>TRBJ2-7|.|TRBV7-2|TRBD2
CASSLGRGVPYEQYF
TGTGCCAGCAGTTTGGGGCGGGGGGTCCCCTACGAGCAGTACTTC
>TRBJ2-3|.|TRBV5-6|.
CASSFRSSTDTQYF
TGTGCCAGCAGCTTTAGGAGCTCGACAGATACGCAGTATTTT
>TRBJ1-1|.|TRBV25-1|.
CASSEYSGAEAFF
TGTGCCAGCAGTGAATACAGTGGGGCTGAAGCTTTCTTT
>TRBJ1-2|.|TRBV19|.
CASSLNLAEGYTF
TGTGCCAGTAGTCTGAATCTTGCGGAGGGCTACACCTTC
>TRBJ1-2|.|TRBV2|.
CASILPPPNYGYTF
TGTGCCAGCATCCTGCCACCGCCTAACTATGGCTACACCTTC
>TRBJ2-5|.|TRBV4-1|TRBD2
CASSQDEAGGETQYF
TGCGCCAGCAGCCAAGATGAGGCGGGAGGAGAGACCCAGTACTTC
>TRBJ1-1|.|TRBV7-7|.
CASSLTQGITEAFF
TGTGCCAGCAGCTTAACACAGGGTATAACTGAAGCTTTCTTT
>TRBJ1-1|.|TRBV6-1|TRBD1
CASRQGQPFEAFF
TGTGCCAGCCGTCAGGGACAGCCTTTTGAAGCTTTCTTT
>TRBJ2-1|once|TRBV28|TRBD1
CASAPWGQGATSSYNEQFF
TGTGCCAGCGCGCCTTGGGGACAGGGGGCCACTAGCTCCTACAATGAGCAGTTCTTC
>TRBJ1-1|.|TRBV6-6|.
CASSYVSPNTEAFF
TGTGCCAGCAGTTACGTGTCGCCTAACACTGAAGCTTTCTTT
>TRBJ1-4|.|TRBV19|TRBD1
CASSPGQGQLFF
TGTGCCAGTAGCCCCGGACAGGGGCAACTGTTTTTT
>TRBJ1-6|.|TRBV7-2|.
CASSLVYGLNSPLHF
TGTGCCAGCAGCTTAGTTTACGGGTTAAATTCACCCCTCCACTTT
>TRBJ2-2|.|TRBV7-3|TRBD1
CASSLFAGGNTGELFF
TGTGCCAGCAGCTTATTCGCAGGGGGGAACACCGGGGAGCTGTTTTTT
>TRBJ2-3|.|TRBV19|TRBD2
CASSGGGNTDTQYF
TGTGCCAGTAGCGGCGGGGGGAATACAGATACGCAGTATTTT
>TRBJ1-1|.|TRBV7-9|.
CASSPTAMNTEAFF
TGTGCCAGCAGCCCCACAGCAATGAACACTGAAGCTTTCTTT
>TRBJ2-3|.|TRBV6-1|.
CASSSRRTDTQYF
TGTGCCAGCTCGAGCCGACGCACAGATACGCAGTATTTT
>TRBJ2-5|.|TRBV5-6|TRBD1
CASSSTGVRETQYF
TGTGCCAGCAGCTCTACAGGGGTAAGGGAGACCCAGTACTTC
>TRBJ1-1|few|TRBV7-9|TRBD1
CASSIDRGTEAFF
TGTGCCAGCAGCATCGACAGGGGAACTGAAGCTTTCTTT
>TRBJ1-1|once|TRBV2|TRBD1
CASSRDRNTEAFF
TGTGCCAGCAGCCGGGACAGGAACACTGAAGCTTTCTTT
>TRBJ2-7|.|TRBV6-5|TRBD2
CASTGLAGAHEQYF
TGTGCCAGCACCGGACTAGCGGGGGCCCACGAGCAGTACTTC
>TRBJ2-1|.|TRBV11-3|.
CASSLGVGLEQFF
TGTGCCAGCAGCTTAGGTGTGGGATTGGAGCAGTTCTTC
>TRBJ1-2|.|TRBV18|.
CASSPGENYGYTF
TGTGCCAGCTCACCGGGGGAGAACTATGGCTACACCTTC
>TRBJ2-5|.|TRBV19|.
CASSIQETQYF
TGTGCCAGTAGTATCCAAGAGACCCAGTACTTC
>TRBJ1-6|.|TRBV27|.
CASSLDGIYNSPLHF
TGTGCCAGCAGCCTCGACGGCATATATAATTCACCCCTCCACTTT
>TRBJ1-6|.|TRBV5-1|TRBD1
CASSLTDRGNHSPLHF
TGCGCCAGCAGCCTAACGGACAGGGGGAACCATTCACCCCTCCACTTT
>TRBJ2-1|.|TRBV27|TRBD2
CASRLSGYNEQFF
TGTGCCAGCAGACTTAGCGGGTACAATGAGCAGTTCTTC
>TRBJ1-5|.|TRBV28|.
CASSSQGSQPQHF
TGTGCCAGCAGTTCCCAGGGTAGCCAGCCCCAGCATTTT
>TRBJ1-5|.|TRBV19|.
CASLGSLGSNQPQHF
TGTGCCAGTCTCGGGTCGTTGGGGAGCAATCAGCCCCAGCATTTT
>TRBJ1-1|.|TRBV5-6|.
CASSPPRSLSTEAFF
TGTGCCAGCAGCCCCCCACGGAGCCTGAGTACTGAAGCTTTCTTT
>TRBJ2-2|few|TRBV7-3|.
CASSSGTGELFF
TGTGCCAGCAGCTCAGGGACCGGGGAGCTGTTTTTT